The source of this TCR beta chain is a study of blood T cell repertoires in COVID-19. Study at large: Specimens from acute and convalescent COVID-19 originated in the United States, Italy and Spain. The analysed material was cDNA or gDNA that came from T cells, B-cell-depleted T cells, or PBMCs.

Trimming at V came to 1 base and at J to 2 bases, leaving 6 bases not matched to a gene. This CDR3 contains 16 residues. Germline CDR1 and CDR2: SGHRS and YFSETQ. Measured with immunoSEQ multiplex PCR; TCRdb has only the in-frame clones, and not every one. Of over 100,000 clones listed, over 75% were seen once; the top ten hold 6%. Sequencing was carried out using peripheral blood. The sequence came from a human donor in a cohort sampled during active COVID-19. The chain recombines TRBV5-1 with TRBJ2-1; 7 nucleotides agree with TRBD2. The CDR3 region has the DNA TGCGCCAGCAGCTTGAGACTAGCTAGCGCCTACAATGAGCAGTTCTTC. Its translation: CASSLRLASAYNEQFF.